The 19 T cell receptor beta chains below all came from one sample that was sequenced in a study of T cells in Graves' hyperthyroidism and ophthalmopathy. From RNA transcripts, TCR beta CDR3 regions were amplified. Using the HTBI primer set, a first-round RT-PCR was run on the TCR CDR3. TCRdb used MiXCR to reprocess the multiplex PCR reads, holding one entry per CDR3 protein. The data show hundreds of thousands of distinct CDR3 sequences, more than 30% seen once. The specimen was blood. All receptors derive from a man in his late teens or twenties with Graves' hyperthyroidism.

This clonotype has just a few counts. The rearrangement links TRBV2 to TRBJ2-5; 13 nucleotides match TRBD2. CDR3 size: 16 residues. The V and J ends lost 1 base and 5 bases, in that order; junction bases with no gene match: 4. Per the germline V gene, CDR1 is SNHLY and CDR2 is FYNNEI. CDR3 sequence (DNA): TGTGCCAGCAGTGAAGGGACTAGCGGGAGTTTGGAGACCCAGTACTTC. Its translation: CASSEGTSGSLETQYF.

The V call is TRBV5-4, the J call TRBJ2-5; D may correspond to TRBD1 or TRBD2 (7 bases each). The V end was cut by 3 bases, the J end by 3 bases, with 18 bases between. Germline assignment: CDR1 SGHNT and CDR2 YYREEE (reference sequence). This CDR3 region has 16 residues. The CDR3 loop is CASSSGGTGGEETQYF. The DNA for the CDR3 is TGTGCCAGCAGCTCAGGGGGGACTGGGGGGGAAGAGACCCAGTACTTC.

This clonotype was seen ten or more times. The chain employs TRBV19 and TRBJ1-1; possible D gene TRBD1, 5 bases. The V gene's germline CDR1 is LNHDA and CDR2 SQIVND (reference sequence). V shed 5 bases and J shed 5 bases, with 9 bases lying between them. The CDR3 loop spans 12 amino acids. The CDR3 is CASSSGWTEAFF. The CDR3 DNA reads TGTGCCAGTAGTTCAGGGTGGACTGAAGCTTTCTTT.

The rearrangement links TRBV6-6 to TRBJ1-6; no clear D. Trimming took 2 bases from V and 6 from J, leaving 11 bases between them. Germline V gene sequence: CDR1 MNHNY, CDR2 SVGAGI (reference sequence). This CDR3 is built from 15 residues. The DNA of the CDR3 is TGTGCCAGCAGTTACCCCTGGGAGGTTAATTCACCCCTCCACTTT. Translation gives CASSYPWEVNSPLHF.

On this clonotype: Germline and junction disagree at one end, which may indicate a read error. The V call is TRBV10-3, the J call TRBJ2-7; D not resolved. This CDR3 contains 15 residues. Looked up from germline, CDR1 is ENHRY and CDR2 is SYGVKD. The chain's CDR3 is CASSEAGPPTYEQYF. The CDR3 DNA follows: TGTGCCAGCAGTGAAGCTGGACCCCCCACCTACGAGCAGTACTTC.

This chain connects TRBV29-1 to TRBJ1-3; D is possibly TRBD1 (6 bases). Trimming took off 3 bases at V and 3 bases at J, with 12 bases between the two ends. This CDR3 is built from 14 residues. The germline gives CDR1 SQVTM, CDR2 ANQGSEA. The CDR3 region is CSVEGGANGNTIYF. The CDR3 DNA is TGCAGCGTTGAGGGGGGGGCGAATGGAAACACCATATATTTT.

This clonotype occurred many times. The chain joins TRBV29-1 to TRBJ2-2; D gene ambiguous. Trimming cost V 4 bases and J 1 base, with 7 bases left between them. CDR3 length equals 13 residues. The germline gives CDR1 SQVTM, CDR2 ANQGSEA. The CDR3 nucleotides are TGCAGCGTTGGGGCAGGGAACACCGGGGAGCTGTTTTTT. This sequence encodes CSVGAGNTGELFF.

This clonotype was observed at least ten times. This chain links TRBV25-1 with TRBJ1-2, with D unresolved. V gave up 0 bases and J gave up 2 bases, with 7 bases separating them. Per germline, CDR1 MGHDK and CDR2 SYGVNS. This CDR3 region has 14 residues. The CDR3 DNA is TGTGCCAGCAGTGAATACGGGATAAACTATGGCTACACCTTC. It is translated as CASSEYGINYGYTF.

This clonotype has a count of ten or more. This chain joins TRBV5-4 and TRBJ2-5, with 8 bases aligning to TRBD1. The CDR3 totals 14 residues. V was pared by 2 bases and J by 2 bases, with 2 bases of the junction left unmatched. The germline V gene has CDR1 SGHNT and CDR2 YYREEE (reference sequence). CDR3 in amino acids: CASSLRQGQETQYF. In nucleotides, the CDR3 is TGTGCCAGCAGCTTAAGACAGGGGCAAGAGACCCAGTACTTC.

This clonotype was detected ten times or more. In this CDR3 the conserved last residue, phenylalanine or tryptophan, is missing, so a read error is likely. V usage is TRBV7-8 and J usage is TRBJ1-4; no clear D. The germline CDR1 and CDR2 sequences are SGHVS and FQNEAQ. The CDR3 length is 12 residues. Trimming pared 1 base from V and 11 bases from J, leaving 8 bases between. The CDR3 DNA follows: TGTGCCAGCAGCTTAGGGTTGAGTAAACTGTTTCTT. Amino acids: CASSLGLSKLFL.

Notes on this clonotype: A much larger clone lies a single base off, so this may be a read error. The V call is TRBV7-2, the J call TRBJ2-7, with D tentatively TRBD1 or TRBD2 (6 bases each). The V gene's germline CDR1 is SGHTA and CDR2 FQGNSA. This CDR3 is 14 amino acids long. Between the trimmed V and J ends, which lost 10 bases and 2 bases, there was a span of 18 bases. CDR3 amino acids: CAINWGAYTYEQYF. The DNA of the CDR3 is TGTGCCATCAACTGGGGGGCATATACCTACGAGCAGTACTTC.

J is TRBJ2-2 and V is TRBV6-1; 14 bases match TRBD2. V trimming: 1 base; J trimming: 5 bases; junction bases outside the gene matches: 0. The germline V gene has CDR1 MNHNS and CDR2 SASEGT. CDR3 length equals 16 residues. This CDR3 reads CASSEGTSGRTGELFF. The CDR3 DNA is TGTGCCAGCAGTGAAGGGACTAGCGGGAGGACCGGGGAGCTGTTTTTT.

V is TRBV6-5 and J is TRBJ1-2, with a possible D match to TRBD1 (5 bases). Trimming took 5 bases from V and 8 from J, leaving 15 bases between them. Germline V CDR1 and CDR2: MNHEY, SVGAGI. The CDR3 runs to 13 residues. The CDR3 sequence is CASSELGGVGYTF. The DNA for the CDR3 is TGTGCCAGCAGTGAACTGGGAGGGGTGGGCTACACCTTC.

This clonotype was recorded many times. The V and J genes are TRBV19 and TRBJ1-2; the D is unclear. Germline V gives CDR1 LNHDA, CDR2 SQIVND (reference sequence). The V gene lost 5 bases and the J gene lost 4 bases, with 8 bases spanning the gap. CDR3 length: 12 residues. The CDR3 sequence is CASSEASYGYTF. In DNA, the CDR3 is TGTGCCAGTAGTGAGGCGAGCTATGGCTACACCTTC.

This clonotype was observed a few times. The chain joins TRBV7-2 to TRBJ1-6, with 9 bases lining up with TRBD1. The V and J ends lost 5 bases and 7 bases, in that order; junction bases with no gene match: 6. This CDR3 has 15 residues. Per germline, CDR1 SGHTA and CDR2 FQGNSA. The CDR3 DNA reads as TGTGCCAGCAGCCCTACAGGGGGCCGGAATTCACCCCTCCACTTT. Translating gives CASSPTGGRNSPLHF.

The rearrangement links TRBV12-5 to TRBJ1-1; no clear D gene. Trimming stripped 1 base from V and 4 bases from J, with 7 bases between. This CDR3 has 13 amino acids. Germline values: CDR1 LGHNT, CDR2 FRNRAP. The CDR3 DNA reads TGTGCTAGTGGTTTGGGAGAGAGCACTGAAGCTTTCTTT. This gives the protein CASGLGESTEAFF.

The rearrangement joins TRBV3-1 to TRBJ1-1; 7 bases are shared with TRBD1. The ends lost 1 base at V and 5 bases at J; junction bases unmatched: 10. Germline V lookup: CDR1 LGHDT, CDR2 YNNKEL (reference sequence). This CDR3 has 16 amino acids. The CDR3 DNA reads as TGTGCCAGCAGCCAAGGAGGGGGCGCAGAATTAACTGAAGCTTTCTTT. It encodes CASSQGGGAELTEAFF. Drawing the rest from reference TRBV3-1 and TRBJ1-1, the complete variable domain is DTAVSQTPKYLVTQMGNDKSIKCEQNLGHDTMYWYKQDSKKFLKIMFSYNNKELIINETVPNRFSPKSPDKAHLNLHINSLELGDSAVYFCASSQGGGAELTEAFFGQGTRLTVV.

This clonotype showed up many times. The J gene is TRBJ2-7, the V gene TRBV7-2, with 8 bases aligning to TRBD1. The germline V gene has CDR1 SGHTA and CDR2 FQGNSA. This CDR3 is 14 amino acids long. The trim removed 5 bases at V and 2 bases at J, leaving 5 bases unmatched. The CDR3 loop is CASSHRTGPYEQYF. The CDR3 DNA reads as TGTGCCAGCAGCCATCGGACAGGGCCCTACGAGCAGTACTTC.

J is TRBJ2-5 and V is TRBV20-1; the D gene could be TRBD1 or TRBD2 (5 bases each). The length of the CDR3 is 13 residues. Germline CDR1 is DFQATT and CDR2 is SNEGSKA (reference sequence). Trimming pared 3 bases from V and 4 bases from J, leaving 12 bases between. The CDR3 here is CSASADGAETQYF. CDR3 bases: TGCAGTGCTAGTGCGGACGGGGCAGAGACCCAGTACTTC.